These T cell receptor beta chains were read from a single sample in a study of graft-versus-host responses after intestinal transplantation. Clones were sequenced by immunoSEQ multiplex PCR, and TCRdb holds only the in-frame ones, with some missing. Of 50,000 or so clones in the sample, 90% to 95% were seen once. The specimen was PBMCs, collected 750 to 850 days after a first intestinal transplant, on the day of a second. The receptors were sampled from a human patient who received an intestinal transplant, so some T cells may come from the graft donor. The CDR3 runs from the conserved cysteine through the conserved F or W. D genes are given only for firm matches. Some rows mark clone size as missing; the rest say once, few, many or name a class of expanded clone.

j_gene,d_gene,v_gene,len,abundance,CDR3aa,CDR3nt
TRBJ2-3,TRBD2,TRBV2,13,-,CASSEARGMAQYF,TGTGCCAGCAGTGAAGCGCGGGGGATGGCGCAGTATTTT
TRBJ2-1,-,TRBV25-1,14,-,CASSEHYLVNEQFF,TGTGCCAGCAGTGAACACTATCTGGTCAATGAGCAGTTCTTC
TRBJ2-1,TRBD2,TRBV5-1,13,-,CASSRTSDNEQFF,TGCGCCAGCAGCCGGACTAGCGACAATGAGCAGTTCTTC
TRBJ2-5,TRBD2,TRBV5-4,13,-,CATGLAGAETQYF,TGTGCCACTGGACTAGCGGGAGCAGAGACCCAGTACTTC
TRBJ2-5,-,TRBV5-6,13,once,CASEGGPQETQYF,TGTGCCAGCGAGGGGGGCCCACAAGAGACCCAGTACTTC
TRBJ1-6,-,TRBV30,14,-,CACPVRGGTSPLHF,TGTGCCTGTCCGGTTAGGGGAGGGACGTCACCCCTCCACTTT
TRBJ2-7,TRBD1,TRBV27,13,-,CASSLGTGASQYF,TGTGCCAGCAGTTTAGGGACAGGGGCAAGCCAGTACTTC
TRBJ1-5,-,TRBV13,13,-,CASSFGAGQPQHF,TGTGCCAGCAGCTTCGGGGCTGGTCAGCCCCAGCATTTT
TRBJ2-3,TRBD1,TRBV19,16,-,CASSFRDRAPTDTQYF,TGTGCCAGTAGTTTCCGGGACAGGGCTCCCACAGATACGCAGTATTTT
TRBJ2-7,-,TRBV6-1,15,-,CASSEPPGLGYEQYF,TGTGCCAGCAGTGAACCCCCAGGACTTGGCTACGAGCAGTACTTC
TRBJ1-2,-,TRBV15,14,-,CATSRDWQTYGYTF,TGTGCCACCAGCAGAGATTGGCAGACCTATGGCTACACCTTC
TRBJ1-2,TRBD1,TRBV19,12,-,CASSDRGGGYTF,TGTGCCAGTAGCGACAGGGGTGGTGGCTACACCTTC
TRBJ2-7,-,TRBV5-1,14,-,CASSLAAWVGEQYF,TGCGCCAGCAGCTTGGCCGCTTGGGTCGGCGAGCAGTACTTC
TRBJ1-3,-,TRBV7-6,12,few,CASSLGGNTIYF,TGTGCCAGCAGCCTGGGAGGAAACACCATATATTTT
TRBJ2-7,-,TRBV7-9,13,-,CASLRGTNYEQYF,TGTGCCAGCCTCCGTGGCACCAACTACGAGCAGTACTTC
TRBJ2-1,TRBD2,TRBV7-8,15,-,CASCLAGAYYNEQFF,TGTGCCAGCTGCTTAGCGGGAGCGTATTACAATGAGCAGTTCTTC
TRBJ2-7,TRBD2,TRBV5-4,15,-,CASSPGLAGQRGQYF,TGTGCCAGCAGCCCGGGACTAGCGGGTCAAAGGGGGCAGTACTTC
TRBJ2-7,-,TRBV5-1,13,-,CASSTRQDYEQYF,TGCGCCAGCAGCACCAGACAGGACTACGAGCAGTACTTC
TRBJ2-7,-,TRBV9,15,-,CASSVTAGPSYEQYF,TGTGCCAGCAGCGTAACAGCCGGCCCCTCCTACGAGCAGTACTTC
TRBJ1-3,-,TRBV7-3,13,-,CASSHGRENTIYF,TGTGCCAGCAGCCACGGTCGAGAAAACACCATATATTTT
TRBJ2-7,TRBD2,TRBV9,13,-,CASSELAGGEQYF,TGTGCCAGCAGCGAACTAGCGGGAGGCGAGCAGTACTTC
TRBJ2-2,TRBD2,TRBV6-5,15,-,CASSYSTSGTGELFF,TGTGCCAGCAGTTACTCGACTAGCGGGACCGGGGAGCTGTTTTTT
TRBJ2-3,TRBD1,TRBV28,14,-,CASSNPTGVDTQYF,TGTGCCAGCAGTAACCCGACAGGGGTGGATACGCAGTATTTT
TRBJ2-5,-,TRBV7-9,14,-,CASSSLDGKETQYF,TGTGCCAGCAGCTCCCTGGACGGAAAAGAGACCCAGTACTTC
TRBJ2-3,-,TRBV4-1,15,-,CASSQGGRITDTQYF,TGCGCCAGCAGCCAAGGTGGGAGGATCACAGATACGCAGTATTTT
TRBJ1-2,TRBD1,TRBV9,15,-,CASSVGQGSAYGYTF,TGTGCCAGCAGCGTAGGACAGGGGTCCGCCTATGGCTACACCTTC
TRBJ2-7,-,TRBV6-5,13,-,CASSSDGAYEQYF,TGTGCCAGCAGTTCCGACGGAGCCTACGAGCAGTACTTC
TRBJ1-1,-,TRBV19,14,-,CASSFLEGDTEAFF,TGTGCCAGTAGCTTTCTCGAGGGAGACACTGAAGCTTTCTTT
TRBJ1-1,-,TRBV7-9,14,-,CASNPGLKNTEAFF,TGTGCCAGCAACCCGGGACTGAAGAACACTGAAGCTTTCTTT
TRBJ2-7,-,TRBV18,11,-,CVSSPDYEQYF,TGTGTCAGCTCACCTGACTACGAGCAGTACTTC
TRBJ2-3,TRBD1,TRBV5-1,17,-,CASSSRDRGLVGDTQYF,TGCGCCAGCAGCTCCCGGGACAGGGGGCTGGTCGGGGATACGCAGTATTTT
TRBJ1-2,-,TRBV5-1,13,-,CASSLDLGSGYTF,TGCGCCAGCAGCTTGGATCTGGGTAGTGGCTACACCTTC
TRBJ2-1,TRBD2,TRBV27,16,-,CASSLGLAGIYNEQFF,TGTGCCAGCAGTTTAGGGCTAGCGGGGATTTACAATGAGCAGTTCTTC
TRBJ1-2,TRBD1,TRBV30,15,-,CAWNPLGTAHCGYTF,TGTGCCTGGAACCCCCTGGGGACAGCCCACTGTGGCTACACCTTC
TRBJ2-7,TRBD1,TRBV18,15,-,CASSRGDRGYYEQYF,TGTGCCAGCTCACGGGGGGACAGGGGGTACTACGAGCAGTACTTC
TRBJ1-2,-,TRBV11-2,15,-,CASSLDRTENYGYTF,TGTGCCAGCAGCTTAGACAGGACGGAAAACTATGGCTACACCTTC
TRBJ2-1,-,TRBV6-1,16,-,CASSEALSSSYNEQFF,TGTGCCAGCAGTGAAGCCCTATCGAGCTCCTACAATGAGCAGTTCTTC
TRBJ2-1,TRBD2,TRBV7-9,17,-,CASSLEASGSSYNEQFF,TGTGCCAGCAGCTTAGAAGCGAGCGGGAGCTCCTACAATGAGCAGTTCTTC
TRBJ2-7,-,TRBV6-5,13,-,CASSSDLSYEQYF,TGTGCCAGCAGTTCAGACCTCAGTTACGAGCAGTACTTC
TRBJ1-5,-,TRBV6-4,13,-,CASSAWGGEPQHF,TGTGCCAGCAGTGCTTGGGGGGGAGAGCCCCAGCATTTT
TRBJ2-5,-,TRBV5-5,16,-,CASSLGGRGFQETQYF,TGTGCCAGCAGCTTGGGTGGCAGGGGTTTTCAAGAGACCCAGTACTTC
TRBJ1-6,-,TRBV11-2,15,-,CASTLNRASNSPLHF,TGTGCCAGCACCCTTAACCGCGCCTCCAATTCACCCCTCCACTTT
TRBJ2-4,-,TRBV2,19,-,CASGSLRDVRLLAKNIQYF,TGTGCCAGCGGATCACTCCGGGACGTAAGACTTCTAGCCAAAAACATTCAGTACTTC
TRBJ1-5,TRBD1,TRBV5-1,15,-,CASSPGQGAYQPQHF,TGCGCCAGCAGCCCGGGACAGGGGGCCTATCAGCCCCAGCATTTT
TRBJ2-1,TRBD2,TRBV18,16,-,CASSRNRLAGDNEQFF,TGTGCCAGCTCCCGCAATCGGCTAGCGGGAGACAATGAGCAGTTCTTC
TRBJ1-1,-,TRBV13,14,once,CASSSGSRGSEAFF,TGTGCCAGCAGCTCCGGGTCCCGAGGGTCCGAAGCTTTCTTT
TRBJ2-7,-,TRBV2,10,-,CASSYYEQYF,TGTGCCAGCAGTTACTACGAGCAGTACTTC
TRBJ2-5,TRBD2,TRBV6-4,15,medium-sized,CASSRLAGAQETQYF,TGTGCCAGCAGCCGACTAGCGGGGGCCCAAGAGACCCAGTACTTC